A single sample gave rise to the 5 T cell receptor beta chains below, sequenced in a study of T cell responses to AZD1222 COVID-19 vaccine (TCRdb year 2021). Reading the label with the study, this specimen's time point is: baseline before first vaccination. Receptor amplification or capture employed the immunoSEQ multiplex PCR assay. TCRdb mirrors the immuneACCESS table, restricted to in-frame sequences. Some clones are absent from its copies; in checked studies, under half trace to an unresolved V gene, and the reason for the others is unknown. A total of about 110,000 clones appear in this sample, over 85% of them only once. The ten biggest clones cover nearly 4.5% of the sample. The specimen comprised peripheral blood, sampled on day 0 of AZD1222 vaccination. These TCRs come from an adult in good health.

The gene calls are TRBV19 and TRBJ2-5, with D possibly matching TRBD2 (6 bases). This CDR3 has 14 residues. Germline CDR1 is LNHDA and CDR2 is SQIVND (reference sequence). V was cut by 2 bases and J by 4 bases, with 11 bases left in between. CDR3 coding DNA: TGTGCCAGTAGTATATTTTGGGGAGGAGAGACCCAGTACTTC. Translation: CASSIFWGGETQYF.

This clone was observed once. This sequence joins TRBV9 and TRBJ2-2; TRBD2 is a possible D gene (6 bases). The CDR3 has 14 amino acids. Germline CDR1 and CDR2: SGDLS and YYNGEE. The V end lost 6 bases, the J end lost 1 base, and 10 bases lay between the germline ends. CDR3 nucleotides: TGTGCCAGCAATGACGGGGGGAACACCGGGGAGCTGTTTTTT. Protein: CASNDGGNTGELFF.

This clone appeared a single time. V and J are TRBV5-8 and TRBJ2-3; D might be TRBD2 (5 bases). Germline V gene sequence: CDR1 SGHTS, CDR2 YDEGEE. Trimming removed 5 bases at V and 0 bases at J, with 13 bases between. CDR3 length: 15 residues. CDR3 in amino acids: CASRDSIISTDTQYF. DNA of the CDR3: TGTGCCAGCAGGGACTCTATCATCAGCACAGATACGCAGTATTTT. The variable domain in full, completed from reference TRBV5-8 and TRBJ2-3, reads EAGVTQSPTHLIKTRGQQATLRCSPISGHTSVYWYQQALGLGLQFLLWYDEGEERNRGNFPPRFSGRQFPNYSSELNVNALELEDSALYLCASRDSIISTDTQYFGPGTRLTVL.

This clone was counted a single time. The CDR3 coding sequence is TGTGCCAGCAGTGACACGGTCGAAGCTTTCTTT. Translated, it gives CASSDTVEAFF. The rearrangement links TRBV6-1 to TRBJ1-1; no clear D gene. Trimming left V 3 bases short and J 8 bases short, with 7 bases between. The CDR3 has 11 amino acids. Germline values: CDR1 MNHNS, CDR2 SASEGT.

This clone was counted a single time. The genes are TRBV30 and TRBJ1-1; perhaps TRBD1 as D (5 bases). Germline CDR1 is GTSNPN and CDR2 is SVGIG (reference sequence). This CDR3 has 13 residues. The ends were cut back, 0 bases at V and 10 bases at J, with 15 bases in the middle. The CDR3 coding sequence is TGTGCCTGGAGTGTGGGGGGGAGGGATGGAGCTTTCTTT. Translating gives CAWSVGGRDGAFF. Using reference TRBV30 and TRBJ1-1 for the parts outside the CDR3, the full variable domain is SQTIHQWPATLVQPVGSPLSLECTVEGTSNPNLYWYRQAAGRGLQLLFYSVGIGQISSEVPQNLSASRPQDRQFILSSKKLLLSDSGFYLCAWSVGGRDGAFFGQGTRLTVV.